These T cell receptor beta chains were read from a single sample in a study of cytomegalovirus exposure and HLA in healthy donors. Clones were read by immunoSEQ multiplex PCR, and TCRdb kept only the in-frame ones, dropping some. The profile shows about 130,000 clones, 15% to 20% of them singletons. Sequencing was performed on PBMCs. These receptors came from a female donor in good health and CMV-seropositive. The CDR3 runs from the conserved cysteine through the conserved F or W. The D gene is left open where the match is weak. Only some rows state a clone size, as once, few, many or a class for expanded clones.

few	TRBJ2-4	TRBV5-1	.	CASSPGNIQYF	TGCGCCAGCAGCCCGGGAAACATTCAGTACTTC
few	TRBJ1-1	TRBV5-1	.	CASSLAGMNTEAFF	TGCGCCAGCAGCTTGGCAGGGATGAACACTGAAGCTTTCTTT
few	TRBJ2-1	TRBV30	.	CAWSYGMDEQFF	TGTGCCTGGAGCTACGGTATGGATGAGCAGTTCTTC
.	TRBJ1-1	TRBV5-4	.	CASSLFVQGVTEAFF	TGTGCCAGCAGCTTGTTCGTACAGGGTGTCACTGAAGCTTTCTTT
few	TRBJ1-3	TRBV5-1	.	CASSSSGHPNTIYF	TGCGCCAGCAGCTCTTCAGGGCACCCAAACACCATATATTTT
.	TRBJ2-7	TRBV5-6	.	CASSGFAESYEQYF	TGTGCCAGCAGCGGGTTTGCGGAATCCTACGAGCAGTACTTC
.	TRBJ1-6	TRBV7-2	.	CASSLGASGSPLHF	TGTGCCAGCAGCTTAGGGGCCTCGGGATCACCCCTCCACTTT
few	TRBJ2-5	TRBV6-5	TRBD1	CASSYLGQEETQYF	TGTGCCAGCAGTTACCTAGGACAGGAAGAGACCCAGTACTTC
.	TRBJ2-5	TRBV25-1	.	CASSGGGVQETQYF	TGTGCCAGCAGTGGGGGGGGCGTTCAAGAGACCCAGTACTTC
.	TRBJ1-4	TRBV18	.	CASSLLSAGPNEKLFF	TGTGCCAGCTCACTCCTGTCTGCAGGGCCGAATGAAAAACTGTTTTTT
few	TRBJ1-2	TRBV5-6	TRBD1	CASSSDDRGYGYTF	TGTGCTAGCAGCAGCGATGACAGGGGCTATGGCTACACCTTC
.	TRBJ1-3	TRBV6-5	TRBD1	CASSYAGTGTGNTIYF	TGTGCCAGCAGTTACGCCGGGACAGGGACTGGAAACACCATATATTTT
.	TRBJ2-5	TRBV19	.	CASSPPGQETQYF	TGTGCCAGTAGTCCCCCGGGACAAGAGACCCAGTACTTC
.	TRBJ2-5	TRBV4-2	TRBD2	CASSQVWVAGGRRETQYF	TGTGCCAGCAGCCAAGTTTGGGTAGCGGGGGGGCGGCGGGAGACCCAGTACTTC
few	TRBJ2-7	TRBV29-1	TRBD1	CSVIPGQGSYEQYF	TGCAGCGTTATTCCGGGACAGGGGTCCTACGAGCAGTACTTC
few	TRBJ2-6	TRBV7-3	TRBD1	CASSLYRGPGANVLTF	TGTGCCAGCAGCTTGTACAGGGGGCCTGGGGCCAACGTCCTGACTTTC
.	TRBJ2-3	TRBV5-6	TRBD2	CASRRLAPADTQYF	TGTGCCAGCAGGAGACTAGCGCCCGCAGATACGCAGTATTTT
.	TRBJ2-6	TRBV19	.	CAIRGSGANVLTF	TGTGCCATCCGGGGCTCTGGGGCCAACGTCCTGACTTTC
few	TRBJ2-5	TRBV7-8	TRBD2	CASSPPGGPETQYF	TGTGCCAGCAGCCCTCCGGGGGGGCCTGAGACCCAGTACTTC
once	TRBJ1-1	TRBV29-1	TRBD1	CSVGTEGQATNPEAFF	TGCAGCGTTGGGACGGAGGGACAGGCGACGAACCCTGAAGCTTTCTTT
few	TRBJ1-5	TRBV19	.	CASRRQKNNQPQHF	TGTGCCAGTAGGAGACAGAAGAACAATCAGCCCCAGCATTTT
.	TRBJ1-2	TRBV30	.	CAWAEDRDYGYTF	TGTGCCTGGGCTGAGGACAGAGACTATGGCTACACCTTC
.	TRBJ2-1	TRBV7-9	TRBD1	CASSQGQEGNEQFF	TGTGCCAGCAGCCAGGGACAGGAGGGGAATGAGCAGTTCTTC
.	TRBJ2-5	TRBV5-5	.	CASSFEQTQETQYF	TGTGCCAGCAGCTTTGAACAGACCCAAGAGACCCAGTACTTC
.	TRBJ1-4	TRBV4-1	.	CASSQDPAREKLFF	TGCGCCAGCAGCCAAGATCCCGCACGGGAAAAACTGTTTTTT
.	TRBJ1-1	TRBV5-1	TRBD1	CASRKAPGGVNTEAFF	TGCGCCAGCAGAAAAGCCCCAGGGGGCGTCAACACTGAAGCTTTCTTT
.	TRBJ1-2	TRBV6-1	.	CASSVKSIYGYTF	TGTGCCAGCAGTGTAAAGAGCATCTATGGCTACACCTTC
few	TRBJ2-2	TRBV25-1	.	CASSPRTIYGELFF	TGTGCCAGCAGTCCCCGGACAATTTACGGGGAGCTGTTTTTT
.	TRBJ2-5	TRBV7-9	.	CASSSSGASPGETQYF	TGTGCCAGCAGCTCGTCGGGAGCCAGCCCGGGGGAGACCCAGTACTTC